Below, one T cell receptor (beta chain) is given with its context. The antigen remains unidentified. Profiled with immunoSEQ multiplex PCR; TCRdb holds only in-frame clones, not every one. The repertoire includes approximately 1,500,000 clones, 95% to 99% of them detected once, and around 0.45% sits in the top ten. CDR3 length equals 15 residues. These data come from a study of shared clonotypes between healthy human individuals. General observations from the study: Depth of sequencing was expected to influence donor clonotype sharing.

Material: naive CD4+ T cells sorted from blood. Subset meaning: CD45RA+ positively selected. The J gene is TRBJ2-1, the V gene TRBV21-1; the D segment call TRBD2 is taken from the table without a DNA check. TRBV21-1 is termed a pseudogene. The TCR originated in a man between 25 and 39 years old in good health. The CDR3 reads CASSKEDCSYNEQFF. The DNA for the CDR3 is TGTGCCAGCAGCAAAGAGGACTGCTCCTACAATGAGCAGTTCTTC.